Following are 8 T cell receptor beta chains from one sample sequenced in a study of identical twins' blood T cells. TCRdb re-analysed the 5' RACE reads in MiXCR, keeping a single row per CDR3 protein. In the table there are a few hundred thousand distinct CDR3 sequences, 28% of which are singletons. The sample comprised PBMCs. The source of these receptors is a woman aged 18-49 years in good health.

On this clonotype itself: Lacking the conserved final phenylalanine or tryptophan, this CDR3 likely reflects a read error. The chain has TRBV7-2 and TRBJ1-6; tentative D call: TRBD1 (5 bases). The CDR3 totals 15 residues. The V end lost 2 bases, the J end lost 7 bases, and 12 bases lay between the germline ends. Germline CDR1 is SGHTA and CDR2 is FQGNSA. CDR3: CASSLQGTENSPLHV. CDR3 bases: TGTGCCAGCAGCTTACAAGGGACGGAGAATTCACCCCTCCACGTT.

The gene calls are TRBV12-3 or TRBV12-4 and TRBJ1-3; D is unresolved. This CDR3 contains 14 residues. Trimming cost V 3 bases and J 5 bases, with 11 bases left between them. CDR3 in DNA: TGTGCCAGCAGTTTGGAAGGATTACGAAACACCATATATTTT. It yields the protein CASSLEGLRNTIYF.

This clonotype appeared a few times. V usage is TRBV2 and J usage is TRBJ2-3, with TRBD2 matching 8 bases. This CDR3 contains 14 residues. Trimming took 8 bases from V and 2 from J; bases not matched to a gene: 6. Per the germline V gene, CDR1 is SNHLY and CDR2 is FYNNEI. CDR3 nucleotides: TGTGCCAGCCGTCGGGGGGGCATCACAGATACGCAGTATTTT. Protein product: CASRRGGITDTQYF.

The V call is TRBV7-2, the J call TRBJ1-1; D is perhaps TRBD1 (5 bases). The CDR3 loop spans 14 amino acids. Germline V CDR1 and CDR2: SGHTA, FQGNSA. V was shortened by 1 base and J by 4 bases, with 10 bases between the two germline ends. The CDR3 nucleotides read TGTGCCAGCAGCTTAGTGGGGGGGACCACTGAAGCTTTCTTT. Translating gives CASSLVGGTTEAFF. The full variable domain, in which reference TRBV7-2 and TRBJ1-1 provide the parts outside the CDR3, is GAGVSQSPSNKVTEKGKDVELRCDPISGHTALYWYRQSLGQGLEFLIYFQGNSAPDKSGLPSDRFSAERTGGSVSTLTIQRTQQEDSAVYLCASSLVGGTTEAFFGQGTRLTVV.

This clonotype was counted only a few times. At one end the junction does not follow the germline gene, possibly because of a read error. The rearrangement joins TRBV20-1 to TRBJ1-6; a weak D match, TRBD1 (5 bases). Germline-derived CDR1 and CDR2 are DFQATT and SNEGSKA (reference sequence). CDR3 length: 13 amino acids. The CDR3, as DNA: TGCAGTGCCAGGGACTCCAATAATTCACCCCTCCACTTT. It codes for CSARDSNNSPLHF.

CDR3 sequence reads: CASSVEQGFGPQHF. The DNA for the CDR3 is TGTGCCAGCAGTGTAGAACAGGGTTTTGGGCCCCAGCATTTT. The chain employs TRBV2 and TRBJ1-5, with D perhaps TRBD1 (6 bases). This CDR3 comprises 14 residues. Germline V gives CDR1 SNHLY, CDR2 FYNNEI. The V gene lost 4 bases and the J gene lost 9 bases, with 16 bases spanning the gap.

This clonotype was found a few times. The V and J genes are TRBV20-1 and TRBJ2-5; 8 bases are a match to TRBD2. V trimming: 3 bases; J trimming: 3 bases; junction bases outside the gene matches: 0. Looked up from germline, CDR1 is DFQATT and CDR2 is SNEGSKA (reference sequence). This CDR3 spans 12 amino acids. The CDR3 protein is CSARRGEETQYF. CDR3 nucleotides: TGCAGTGCTAGGCGGGGGGAAGAGACCCAGTACTTC.

This clonotype was counted only a few times. DNA of the CDR3: TGCAGTGCCAGGTCCGCGGGATCAAGCACAGATACGCAGTATTTT. Its protein is CSARSAGSSTDTQYF. The chain uses TRBV20-1 and TRBJ2-3, with D tentatively TRBD2 (6 bases). This CDR3 spans 15 amino acids. Trimming shortened V by 6 bases and J by 0 bases, and 16 bases separated the two germline ends. In germline, CDR1 is DFQATT, CDR2 SNEGSKA (reference sequence).